The T cell receptor (beta chain) under discussion was sequenced for a study of blood T cell repertoires in COVID-19. The ends lost 3 bases at V and 4 bases at J; junction bases unmatched: 3. Germline assignment: CDR1 SGHNT and CDR2 YYREEE (reference sequence). The CDR3 extends over 13 amino acids. Some clones are missing from TCRdb's copy, which holds only in-frame ones; the method was immunoSEQ multiplex PCR. The sample has fewer than 85,000 clones, about 87% seen once. This sequence was found in a man aged 45 to 65 with active COVID-19. The gene calls are TRBV5-4 and TRBJ2-5, with TRBD1 matching 7 bases. Specimen: peripheral blood. The CDR3, as DNA: TGTGCCAGCAGCTACAGGGGTGGAGAGACCCAGTACTTC. Protein: CASSYRGGETQYF.